The sample holds a few counts of the clone carrying this TCR beta chain. Germline values: CDR1 LGHDT, CDR2 YNNKEL (reference sequence). Trimming took off 7 bases at V and 0 bases at J, with 13 bases between the two ends. The CDR3 is made up of 16 amino acids. This record comes from a study of T-cell reconstitution after alpha-beta-depleted transplantation in children. Unique molecular identifiers were incorporated during preparation of the TCRbeta library. TCRdb recomputed calls from the PCR reads with MiXCR, one row per CDR3 protein. The sample holds about 270,000 distinct CDR3 sequences, 9.5% to 10% seen once.

This TCR was sampled from a human donor who donated a stem cell graft to a child with SCID. The V and J genes are TRBV3-1 and TRBJ2-6; TRBD2 is a possible D gene (5 bases). The sample in question was PBMCs from the stem cell graft donor, obtained from the stem cell graft. The CDR3 DNA reads as TGTGCCAGCACGGAGGAACGAAGCTCTGGGGCCAACGTCCTGACTTTC. It translates to CASTEERSSGANVLTF.